The 14 T cell receptor beta chains given below trace back to one sample, sequenced in a study of siplizumab effects on memory and regulatory T cells. TCRdb's table, derived via immunoSEQ multiplex PCR, lists solely in-frame clones and lacks some. The sample lists some 80,000 clones; around 93% were seen once. Specimen: CD8+ T cells sorted from blood. Receptors were obtained from a human donor in good health.

J is TRBJ1-4 and V is TRBV11-2; 7 bases match TRBD1. The CDR3 has 12 amino acids. Per the germline V gene, CDR1 is SGHAT and CDR2 is FQNNGV. The V and J ends lost 3 bases and 10 bases, in that order; junction bases with no gene match: 2. The CDR3 DNA reads as TGTGCCAGCAGCTTGTGGACAGGAAAACTGTTTTTT. Protein: CASSLWTGKLFF.

The gene calls are TRBV7-8 and TRBJ2-7, with 10 nucleotides matching TRBD2. The CDR3 covers 16 residues. With 1 base clipped from V and 3 bases from J, the junction kept 6 bases outside the gene matches. Germline V gene sequence: CDR1 SGHVS, CDR2 FQNEAQ. DNA for the CDR3: TGTGCCAGCAGCTTAGGGCTAGCGGGAGCGAGCTACGAGCAGTACTTC. Its translation is CASSLGLAGASYEQYF. Drawing the rest from reference TRBV7-8 and TRBJ2-7, the complete variable domain is GAGVSQSPRYKVAKRGQDVALRCDPISGHVSLFWYQQALGQGPEFLTYFQNEAQLDKSGLPSDRFFAERPEGSVSTLKIQRTQQEDSAVYLCASSLGLAGASYEQYFGPGTRLTVT.

V usage is TRBV6-1 and J usage is TRBJ1-4; TRBD1 is a possible D gene (5 bases). Germline values: CDR1 MNHNS, CDR2 SASEGT. Trimming took 0 bases from V and 2 from J, leaving 13 bases between them. The CDR3 spans 17 residues. CDR3 residues: CASSEAGRGATNEKLFF. CDR3 coding DNA: TGTGCCAGCAGTGAAGCAGGGAGGGGTGCGACTAATGAAAAACTGTTTTTT.

This chain connects TRBV28 to TRBJ2-1; D gene unclear. Per germline, CDR1 MDHEN and CDR2 SYDVKM. V was pared by 3 bases and J by 8 bases, with 14 bases between. This CDR3 comprises 14 residues. The CDR3 nucleotides are TGTGCCAGCAGTTTTCTGAGCGAGCGTGATGAGCAGTTCTTC. This codes for CASSFLSERDEQFF.

In its sample, this clone ranks as medium-sized. The chain uses TRBV7-8 and TRBJ2-3; D gene unclear. The CDR3 runs to 12 residues. Germline CDR1 is SGHVS and CDR2 is FQNEAQ. Trimming cost V 5 bases and J 3 bases, with 6 bases left between them. The CDR3 loop reads CASSPGTDTQYF. The CDR3 nucleotides are TGTGCCAGCAGCCCCGGTACAGATACGCAGTATTTT.

This clone has only one observation. The chain employs TRBV7-8 and TRBJ2-1, with TRBD2 as a possible D gene (5 bases). Germline V CDR1 and CDR2: SGHVS, FQNEAQ. The CDR3 contains 16 residues. V lost 5 bases, J lost 4 bases, and 18 bases lay in between. The CDR3 DNA is TGTGCCAGCAGCCTACCTACGAGGGATAGTTACAATGAGCAGTTCTTC. As protein: CASSLPTRDSYNEQFF.

The chain combines TRBV2 with TRBJ1-5; D might be TRBD1 (5 bases). Germline V gene lookup returns CDR1 SNHLY and CDR2 FYNNEI. The CDR3 totals 17 residues. V lost 3 bases and J 7 bases, leaving 22 bases between the germline ends. This CDR3 reads CASSEFPAGGAGQPQHF. CDR3 nucleotide sequence: TGTGCCAGCAGTGAGTTTCCCGCAGGTGGGGCCGGGCAGCCCCAGCATTTT.

This chain joins TRBV4-1 and TRBJ2-2; maybe TRBD2 (5 bases). There are 13 residues in the CDR3. The germline gives CDR1 MGHRA, CDR2 YSYEKL. V lost 0 bases to trimming and J lost 6 bases, with 5 bases between them. In DNA, the CDR3 is TGCGCCAGCAGCCAAGACGGGGCCGGGGAGCTGTTTTTT. Translating it yields CASSQDGAGELFF.

The chain links TRBV11-2 to TRBJ2-7; D tentatively fits TRBD1 or TRBD2 (5 bases each). V was shortened by 1 base and J by 6 bases, with 7 bases between the two germline ends. From germline, CDR1 is SGHAT and CDR2 FQNNGV. The CDR3 loop spans 12 amino acids. CDR3 sequence reads: CASSLAGTEQYF. CDR3 DNA: TGTGCCAGCAGCTTAGCAGGGACCGAGCAGTACTTC.

The V gene is TRBV6-1, the J gene TRBJ2-5; TRBD1 agrees at 9 bases. The germline CDR1 and CDR2 sequences are MNHNS and SASEGT. The V gene end was trimmed by 7 bases and the J gene end by 2 bases; junction bases not matched to a gene: 8. CDR3 length equals 15 residues. The CDR3 protein is CASTEGDREQETQYF. The CDR3 DNA follows: TGTGCCAGCACCGAGGGGGACAGGGAACAAGAGACCCAGTACTTC.

This chain connects TRBV7-9 to TRBJ2-4; 11 nucleotides match TRBD2. The CDR3 consists of 16 residues. V trimming: 2 bases; J trimming: 8 bases; junction bases outside the gene matches: 8. CDR1 and CDR2 (germline): SEHNR, FQNEAQ (reference sequence). The DNA of the CDR3 is TGTGCCAGCAGCTTAACAACTAGCGGGAGTAGGGACATTCAGTACTTC. Amino acids: CASSLTTSGSRDIQYF.

The chain is built from TRBV2 and TRBJ2-7; 11 bases fit TRBD1. The CDR3 loop spans 15 amino acids. CDR1 is SNHLY and CDR2 is FYNNEI in the germline V gene. Germline trimming cut 8 bases from V and 3 bases from J; bases unmatched to any gene: 9. CDR3 nucleotides: TGTGCCAGCCACCACTCCGGGACAGGGGGCTACGAGCAGTACTTC. It is translated as CASHHSGTGGYEQYF.

V and J are TRBV28 and TRBJ1-5, with a weak D call TRBD1 (6 bases). The CDR3 runs to 12 residues. V lost 6 bases to trimming and J lost 5 bases, with 8 bases between them. Germline V gives CDR1 MDHEN, CDR2 SYDVKM. CDR3 DNA: TGTGCCAGCAGGAGGGGGTATCAGCCCCAGCATTTT. Protein: CASRRGYQPQHF. Using reference TRBV28 and TRBJ1-5 for the parts outside the CDR3, the full variable domain is DVKVTQSSRYLVKRTGEKVFLECVQDMDHENMFWYRQDPGLGLRLIYFSYDVKMKEKGDIPEGYSVSREKKERFSLILESASTNQTSMYLCASRRGYQPQHFGDGTRLSIL.

The V call is TRBV7-3, the J call TRBJ2-3; possibly TRBD1 or TRBD2 for D (5 bases each). Germline V gene sequence: CDR1 SGHTA, CDR2 FQGTGA. This CDR3 has 17 amino acids. V was shortened by 1 base and J by 3 bases, with 17 bases between the two germline ends. CDR3 sequence: CASSLMLLGTGTDTQYF. The CDR3 region has the DNA TGTGCCAGCAGCTTAATGCTTCTGGGGACGGGGACAGATACGCAGTATTTT.